The 11 T cell receptor beta chains listed next were all sequenced from one sample in a study of T cells after yellow fever vaccination (dated by TCRdb to the late 2010s). To prepare the library, 5' RACE was applied. These reads were obtained on an Illumina NovaSeq 6000. TCRdb reran the public reads through fastp at Q25 and MiXCR, keeping productive beta chains. Duplicate CDR3 protein sequences are folded into a single record with the most common DNA and genes. For this sample there are about 300,000 distinct CDR3 sequences; about 4% appear just once. 20% to 25% of the sample is taken by the ten largest. Sample treatment or condition, as interpreted from the label and publication: live attenuated yellow fever vaccine strain. Material: PBMCs, obtained 5 days after the yellow fever booster vaccination. The source is a man aged 18-30 years who received the YFV17D yellow fever vaccine.

The gene calls are TRBV1 and TRBJ2-5; no check of the table's D call, TRBD1, against the DNA was made. TRBV1 is given as a pseudogene. The CDR3 contains 9 residues. DNA of the CDR3: TGCATTCTTGGGGGGACCCAGTACTTC. This sequence encodes CILGGTQYF.

This clonotype was found many times. The chain combines TRBV6-5 with TRBJ1-5; D might be TRBD1 (6 bases). Germline CDR1 reads MNHEY; CDR2 reads SVGAGI. This CDR3 contains 14 residues. Trimming took off 6 bases at V and 4 bases at J, with 13 bases between the two ends. The CDR3 nucleotides are TGTGCCAGCAGCCCCAGGCAGGGGAATCAGCCCCAGCATTTT. The encoded protein is CASSPRQGNQPQHF.

This clonotype was counted only a few times. V is TRBV24-1 and J is TRBJ2-7; 7 bases align to TRBD1. The germline V gene encodes CDR1 KGHDR and CDR2 SFDVKD. This CDR3 comprises 17 residues. V trimming: 1 base; J trimming: 3 bases; junction bases outside the gene matches: 11. The CDR3 protein is CATSDFYVGTAYYEQYF. Here the CDR3 DNA reads TGTGCCACCAGTGATTTTTATGTGGGGACAGCTTACTACGAGCAGTACTTC.

About this clonotype itself: Compared with germline, one end of the junction differs, possibly owing to a read error. This chain links TRBV20-1 with TRBJ2-3; no clear D. Germline V gene lookup returns CDR1 DFQATT and CDR2 SNEGSKA (reference sequence). CDR3 length: 14 residues. The CDR3: CSAAARTSGDTHYF. In DNA form, the CDR3 reads TGCAGTGCTGCGGCACGCACGAGTGGGGATACGCACTATTTT.

There are a few counts of this clonotype. The chain joins TRBV4-1 to TRBJ2-7; weak D call: TRBD1 (5 bases). V lost 0 bases and J 11 bases, leaving 14 bases between the germline ends. This CDR3 is built from 13 residues. Germline V gene data show CDR1 as MGHRA and CDR2 as YSYEKL. CDR3 nucleotide sequence: TGCGCCAGCAGCCAAGATTGGGGCAGCCAAGAGTACTTC. Protein: CASSQDWGSQEYF.

This clonotype has a count of ten or more. This chain connects TRBV7-3 to TRBJ2-6; the D is unclear. Trimming shortened V by 0 bases and J by 0 bases, and 3 bases separated the two germline ends. The CDR3 extends over 15 amino acids. Germline CDR1 is SGHTA and CDR2 is FQGTGA. As DNA, the CDR3 is TGTGCCAGCAGCTTAACTTTCTCTGGGGCCAACGTCCTGACTTTC. Its translation: CASSLTFSGANVLTF.

This clonotype was counted a few times. The chain has TRBV5-1 and TRBJ1-1; TRBD1 might be the D (6 bases). V shed 4 bases and J shed 4 bases, with 17 bases lying between them. Germline loops: CDR1 SGHRS, CDR2 YFSETQ. The CDR3 has 15 amino acids. In DNA, the CDR3 is TGCGCCAGCAGCCCGAACGGGGGCACAGGCACTGAAGCTTTCTTT. Translation: CASSPNGGTGTEAFF.

This clonotype has just a few counts. The chain has TRBV5-1 and TRBJ1-2; D unclear. Germline values: CDR1 SGHRS, CDR2 YFSETQ. Between the trimmed V and J ends, which lost 1 base and 7 bases, there was a span of 11 bases. The CDR3 consists of 13 residues. This chain's CDR3 is CASSLFLNTGYTF. The CDR3 DNA reads TGCGCCAGCAGCTTGTTTTTAAACACTGGCTACACCTTC. Full variable domain (missing parts from reference TRBV5-1 and TRBJ1-2): KAGVTQTPRYLIKTRGQQVTLSCSPISGHRSVSWYQQTPGQGLQFLFEYFSETQRNKGNFPGRFSGRQFSNSRSEMNVSTLELGDSALYLCASSLFLNTGYTFGSGTRLTVV.

Many counts were recorded for this clonotype. The chain joins TRBV5-1 to TRBJ2-2, with D perhaps TRBD1 (7 bases). This CDR3 contains 14 residues. Germline-derived CDR1 and CDR2 are SGHRS and YFSETQ. V shed 7 bases and J shed 3 bases, with 13 bases lying between them. For the CDR3, the DNA is TGCGCCAGCTCGGAGGGACAGTACACCGGGGAGCTGTTTTTT. It translates to CASSEGQYTGELFF.

This clonotype occurred many times. The genes are TRBV6-2 or TRBV6-3 and TRBJ2-1; 14 bases align to TRBD2. The ends lost 4 bases at V and 4 bases at J; junction bases unmatched: 6. The V gene's germline CDR1 is MNHEY and CDR2 SVGEGT. The CDR3 contains 17 residues. The CDR3 is CASSSRTSGGTYNEQFF. The CDR3 DNA follows: TGTGCCAGCAGTTCAAGGACTAGCGGGGGGACTTACAATGAGCAGTTCTTC.

The rearrangement joins TRBV12-3 or TRBV12-4 to TRBJ2-5; 11 bases line up with TRBD2. The V gene end was trimmed by 4 bases and the J gene end by 9 bases; junction bases not matched to a gene: 10. The CDR3 length is 15 residues. CDR3 amino acids: CASSSWTSGPVAQYF. The CDR3 nucleotides read TGTGCCAGCAGTTCTTGGACTAGCGGGCCGGTGGCCCAGTACTTC.